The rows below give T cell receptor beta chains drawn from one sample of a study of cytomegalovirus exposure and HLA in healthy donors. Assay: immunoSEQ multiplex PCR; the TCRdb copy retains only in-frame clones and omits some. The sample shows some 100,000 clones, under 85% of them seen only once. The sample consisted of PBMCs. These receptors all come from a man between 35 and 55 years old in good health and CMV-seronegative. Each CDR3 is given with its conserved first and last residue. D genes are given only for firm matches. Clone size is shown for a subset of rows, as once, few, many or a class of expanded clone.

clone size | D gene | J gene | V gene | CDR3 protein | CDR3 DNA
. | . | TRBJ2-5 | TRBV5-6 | CASSPGPREQMTQYF | TGTGCCAGCAGCCCCGGACCCCGGGAACAGATGACCCAGTACTTC
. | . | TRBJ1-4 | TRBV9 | CASSLTANPTNEKLFF | TGTGCCAGCAGCCTGACAGCTAACCCAACTAATGAAAAACTGTTTTTT
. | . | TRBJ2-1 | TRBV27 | CASSSYSRVSYNEQFF | TGTGCCAGCAGTTCATATAGCAGGGTCTCCTACAATGAGCAGTTCTTC
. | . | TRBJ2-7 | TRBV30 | CAWSVEGSSYEQYF | TGTGCCTGGAGTGTAGAGGGAAGCTCCTACGAGCAGTACTTC
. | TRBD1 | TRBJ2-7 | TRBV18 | CASSPFRTGSSYEQYF | TGTGCCAGCTCACCATTTAGGACAGGCAGCTCCTACGAGCAGTACTTC
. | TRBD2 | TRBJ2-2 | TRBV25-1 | CASRTGGTGELFF | TGTGCCAGCAGGACGGGGGGGACCGGGGAGCTGTTTTTT
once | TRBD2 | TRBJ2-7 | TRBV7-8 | CASSFGQRGGFLYEQYF | TGTGCCAGCAGCTTTGGCCAGCGGGGGGGCTTCCTCTACGAGCAGTACTTC
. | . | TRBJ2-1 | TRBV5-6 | CASSSGGGSYNEQFF | TGTGCCAGCAGCTCCGGAGGTGGAAGTTACAATGAGCAGTTCTTC
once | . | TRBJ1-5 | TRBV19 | CASRMTENSNQPQHF | TGTGCCAGTAGGATGACAGAGAATAGCAATCAGCCCCAGCATTTT
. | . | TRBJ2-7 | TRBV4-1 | CASSQDQVSQTYEQYF | TGCGCCAGCAGCCAAGATCAGGTGTCACAGACCTACGAGCAGTACTTC
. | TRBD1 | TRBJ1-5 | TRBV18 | CASSPNRGPNQPQHF | TGTGCCAGCTCACCAAACAGGGGCCCCAATCAGCCCCAGCATTTT
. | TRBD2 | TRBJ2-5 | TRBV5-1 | CASSLLAGGPVRETQYF | TGCGCCAGCAGCTTGCTAGCGGGGGGGCCAGTTCGAGAGACCCAGTACTTC
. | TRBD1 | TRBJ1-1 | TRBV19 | CATYPDRVVAEAFF | TGTGCCACCTACCCGGACAGGGTTGTGGCTGAAGCTTTCTTT
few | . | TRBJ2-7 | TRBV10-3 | CAISEPSSWYEQYF | TGTGCCATCAGTGAGCCCAGTTCTTGGTACGAGCAGTACTTC
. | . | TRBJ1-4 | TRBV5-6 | CASSLRHGSEKLFF | TGTGCCAGCAGCTTGAGACATGGAAGCGAAAAACTGTTTTTT